This TCR beta chain was observed in a study of shared clonotypes between healthy human individuals. For the study at large: Per donor, three plates held CD4 naive cells, three held CD4 memory, two held CD8 naive and one held CD8 memory.

Per the authors' pipeline: ImmunoSEQ yielded junction-only sequences lacking quality scores, so filtering differed. Sequenced by immunoSEQ multiplex PCR; TCRdb stores in-frame clones only, minus some. From that table come the V and J calls and clone size; the DNA was used to work out D and trimming. The sample records roughly 640,000 clones, roughly 70% being singletons. CDR3 length: 15 amino acids. Per germline, CDR1 MNHEY and CDR2 SVGAGI. This receptor was obtained from a woman younger than 45 in good health. The sequenced sample consisted of memory CD4+ T cells sorted from blood. Subset described: CD45RA-negative fraction. The chain combines TRBV6-5 with TRBJ2-5; D possibly uses TRBD1 or TRBD2 (5 bases each). The end of the DNA aligns better with TRBJ2-7, so the J call may be wrong. The CDR3 nucleotides read TGTGCCAGCAGTTATGGGGACGGAGCAACCTACGAGCAGTACTTC. This translates into CASSYGDGATYEQYF.